This TCR beta chain originates from a study of blood T cell repertoires in COVID-19. Trimming pared 0 bases from V and 4 bases from J, leaving 9 bases between. The CDR3 has 14 residues. From germline, CDR1 is KGHSH and CDR2 LQKENI. Using immunoSEQ multiplex PCR, the repertoire was profiled, and TCRdb retains in-frame clones only, with some absent. The data contain some 170,000 clones, approximately 80% of them singletons. Participant reports of clinical history set cohort assignment. The chain recombines TRBV18 with TRBJ2-5; perhaps TRBD2 as D (5 bases). The source of this sequence is a man aged 40-49 years who had recovered from COVID-19. Sequencing input: PBMCs or T cells enriched from blood (not recorded which). The CDR3 sequence is CASSPPGRGETQYF. For the CDR3, the DNA is TGTGCCAGCTCACCACCAGGGAGAGGAGAGACCCAGTACTTC.